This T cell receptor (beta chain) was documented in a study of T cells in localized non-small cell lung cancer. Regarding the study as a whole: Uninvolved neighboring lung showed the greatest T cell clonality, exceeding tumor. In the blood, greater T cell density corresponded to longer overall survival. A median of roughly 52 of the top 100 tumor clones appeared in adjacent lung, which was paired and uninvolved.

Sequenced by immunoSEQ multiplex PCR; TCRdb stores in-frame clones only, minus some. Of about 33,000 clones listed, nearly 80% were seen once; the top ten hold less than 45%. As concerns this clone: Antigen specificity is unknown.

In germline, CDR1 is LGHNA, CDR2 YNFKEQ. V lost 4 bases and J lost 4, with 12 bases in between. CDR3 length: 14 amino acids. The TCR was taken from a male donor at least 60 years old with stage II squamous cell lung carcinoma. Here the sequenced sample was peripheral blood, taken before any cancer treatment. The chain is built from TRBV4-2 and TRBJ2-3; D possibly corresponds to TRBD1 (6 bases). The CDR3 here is CASSLTQGPDTQYF. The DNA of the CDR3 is TGTGCCAGCAGCCTTACACAGGGCCCAGATACGCAGTATTTT.